This T cell receptor (beta chain) was sequenced in a study of vaccination and CD4 T cells after COVID-19. Study-level information: Overlapping peptides of the spike proteins of SARS-CoV-2, HCoV-NL63, HCoV-OC43 and HCoV-229E were used for cell stimulation.

Treatment denoted: approximately 9-day PBMC culture with coronavirus spike peptide pools or control peptides (ViraFEST assay). The CDR3 extends over 15 amino acids. Germline lookup yields CDR1 SEHNR and CDR2 FQNEAQ (reference sequence). Trimming removed 2 bases from V and 6 bases from J, with 14 bases in between. Only a few counts were recorded for this clonotype. The antigen remains unidentified. Broader study findings: Vaccine-specific clones numbering 304 of 307 showed spike mono-reactivity in convalescent patients. Median SARS-CoV-2-reactive clonotype numbers rose nonsignificantly, about 21 to 38.

The Oncomine TCR Beta short-read assay sequenced DNA from cultured CD4+ T cells. TCRdb fed the PCR reads into MiXCR, producing one record per CDR3 protein. Among some 13,000 distinct CDR3 sequences listed, about 61% were seen once. This TCR was recovered from a human donor who had recovered from COVID-19. Sequencing was performed on CD4+ T cells from blood, cultured in vitro. The gene calls are TRBV7-9 and TRBJ2-1; D is perhaps TRBD2 (6 bases). In DNA, the CDR3 is TGTGCCAGCAGCTTAAATTCCCTAGCGAGCAATGAGCAGTTCTTC. It specifies CASSLNSLASNEQFF.